This T cell receptor (beta chain) is drawn from a study of blood T cell repertoires in COVID-19. Across the study: Spain, Italy and the United States supplied samples that represented acute and convalescent COVID-19. PBMCs, B-cell-depleted T cells, or T cells were the source of the cDNA or gDNA that made up the material.

Per the original methods: Cell counts per sample came from amplifying reference gene primers. The data were produced by immunoSEQ multiplex PCR, yet TCRdb's version contains in-frame clones alone and is incomplete. V and J calls and clone size are those listed in that table; D and trimming were worked out from the DNA. The sample lists about 68,000 clones; approximately 81% were seen once. The CDR3 has 14 amino acids. Trimming cost V 6 bases and J 0 bases, with 9 bases left between them. Looked up from germline, CDR1 is MNHEY and CDR2 is SVGEGT. Sequenced material: peripheral blood. The sequence derives from a man aged 50 to 60 with active COVID-19. The chain couples TRBV6-2 or TRBV6-3 to TRBJ2-1; D is unclear. CDR3 sequence: CASSSGSSYNEQFF. The CDR3 DNA follows: TGTGCCAGCAGCTCCGGTAGCTCCTACAATGAGCAGTTCTTC.